This TCR beta chain was recovered during a study of blood T cell repertoires in COVID-19. Turning to the study itself: Spain, Italy and the United States supplied samples that represented acute and convalescent COVID-19. From T cells, B-cell-depleted T cells, or PBMCs came the material, which was cDNA or gDNA.

Original methodology: Estimation of nucleated cell counts was performed using reference gene primer amplification. Libraries were prepared by immunoSEQ multiplex PCR; TCRdb keeps only in-frame clonotypes and omits some of them. V and J calls and clone size are given by that table; D and trimming were obtained from the DNA. This table has under 150,000 clones, about 83% appearing once. This CDR3 is built from 15 residues. The trim removed 6 bases at V and 2 bases at J, leaving 9 bases unmatched. Germline loops: CDR1 MDHEN, CDR2 SYDVKM. Specimen: peripheral blood. The chain recombines TRBV28 with TRBJ2-7; 8 bases are a match to TRBD1. The clonotype comes from a woman aged 40-49 years with acute or convalescent COVID-19. The CDR3: CASRSRDRRTYEQYF. The CDR3 coding sequence is TGTGCCAGCAGGTCTCGGGACAGGAGGACCTACGAGCAGTACTTC. Drawing the rest from reference TRBV28 and TRBJ2-7, the complete variable domain is DVKVTQSSRYLVKRTGEKVFLECVQDMDHENMFWYRQDPGLGLRLIYFSYDVKMKEKGDIPEGYSVSREKKERFSLILESASTNQTSMYLCASRSRDRRTYEQYFGPGTRLTVT.